This T cell receptor beta chain was sequenced during a study of cytomegalovirus exposure and HLA in healthy donors. PCR involved 60 Vbeta and 13 Jbeta primers. Here immunoSEQ multiplex PCR was the method, and the copy in TCRdb shows in-frame clones only, minus some. The sample yields tens of thousands of clones, 78% seen once. The CDR3 runs to 12 residues. Trimming took off 0 bases at V and 8 bases at J, with 7 bases between the two ends. Germline CDR1 and CDR2: LNHNV and YYDKDF (reference sequence). The receptor's source is a man aged 18 to 29 in good health and CMV-seropositive. The specimen was PBMCs. The V call is TRBV15, the J call TRBJ1-2; D remains ambiguous. The CDR3 DNA sequence: TGTGCCACCAGCAGAGACAATGGCGGCTACACCTTC. Amino acids: CATSRDNGGYTF.